Many counts were recorded for the clone carrying this T cell receptor beta chain. Its target is unknown. These data belong to a study of spatial heterogeneity in lung cancer. As for the study in general: More than nine raw reads, on average, carried each unique TCR and UMI combination. Whole-study results and caveats: Compared with follow-up, resection was when ubiquitous expanded tumor TCRs appeared in blood more.

The CDR3 runs to 17 residues. Trimming pared 0 bases from V and 2 bases from J, leaving 14 bases between. Germline loops: CDR1 SGHVS, CDR2 FQNEAQ. Individual TCR cDNA molecules each bore their own unique molecular identifier. Each CDR3 protein is one row after TCRdb ran MiXCR on the 5' RACE reads. The repertoire holds about 120,000 distinct CDR3 sequences, with 10% to 15% as singletons. The sample's time point: blood at routine non-recurrence follow-up after resection. Tumor, nontumor lung or frozen PBMC supplied whole RNA, sequenced without sorting. Here the sequenced sample was PBMCs, taken at follow-up. This TCR was recovered from a male donor with early-stage non-small cell lung cancer. The chain combines TRBV7-8 with TRBJ1-5; possible D gene TRBD1, 5 bases. For the CDR3, the DNA is TGTGCCAGCAGCTTAGCGGGGGGAAGGGTAGGCAATCAGCCCCAGCATTTT. It translates to CASSLAGGRVGNQPQHF.